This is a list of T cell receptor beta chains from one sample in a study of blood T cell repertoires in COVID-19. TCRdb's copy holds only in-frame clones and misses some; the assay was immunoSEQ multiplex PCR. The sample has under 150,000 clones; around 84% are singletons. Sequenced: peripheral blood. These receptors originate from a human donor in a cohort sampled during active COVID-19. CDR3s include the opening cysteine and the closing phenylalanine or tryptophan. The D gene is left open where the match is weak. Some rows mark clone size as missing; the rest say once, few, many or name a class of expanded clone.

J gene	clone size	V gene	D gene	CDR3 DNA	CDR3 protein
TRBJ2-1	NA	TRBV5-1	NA	TGCGCCAGCAGCCCTTCCGTGGGGGGTTCCACTGAGCAGTTCTTC	CASSPSVGGSTEQFF
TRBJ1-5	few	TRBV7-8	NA	TGTGCCAGCAGCTTATTGGCCCCAGTTCGCCGCGGAGGGCAGCCCCAGCATTTT	CASSLLAPVRRGGQPQHF
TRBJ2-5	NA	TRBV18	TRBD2	TGTGCCAGCCACACCGGGGGGATGGAGACCCAGTACTTC	CASHTGGMETQYF
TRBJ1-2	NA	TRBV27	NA	TGTGCCAGCCGGGGGGAGAACTATGGCTACACCTTC	CASRGENYGYTF
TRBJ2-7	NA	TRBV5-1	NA	TGCGCCAGCAGCTTACACGACAGCTACGAGCAGTACTTC	CASSLHDSYEQYF
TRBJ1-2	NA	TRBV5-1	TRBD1	TGCGCCAGCAGCCTAAGGACAGGGGGATCCAATGGCTACACCTTC	CASSLRTGGSNGYTF
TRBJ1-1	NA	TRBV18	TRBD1	TGTGCCAGCGCAACGGGACAGGGGACTGAAGCTTTCTTT	CASATGQGTEAFF
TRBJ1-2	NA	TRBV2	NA	TGTGCCAGCAAAACAGGGTTTAGTGGCTACACCTTC	CASKTGFSGYTF
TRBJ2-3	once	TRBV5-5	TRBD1	TGTGCCAGCAGCCCCGGGGACAGGGGCGGGACAGATACGCAGTATTTT	CASSPGDRGGTDTQYF
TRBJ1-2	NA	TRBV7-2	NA	TGTGCCAGCAGGGCGGCCATTACGGGGGGCTACACCTTC	CASRAAITGGYTF
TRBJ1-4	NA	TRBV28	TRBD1	TGTGCCAGCAGTCCAGGGGGCAAAAATGAAAAACTGTTTTTT	CASSPGGKNEKLFF
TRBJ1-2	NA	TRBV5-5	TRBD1	TGTGCCAGCAGCTTGCCCGGGACAGGGGAGGGCTACACCTTC	CASSLPGTGEGYTF
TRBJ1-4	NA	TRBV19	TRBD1	TGTGCCAGTAGTATTTTGATCGGGACAGGGTTGAGAAAACTGTTTTTT	CASSILIGTGLRKLFF
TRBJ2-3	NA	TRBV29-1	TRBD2	TGCAGCGTCACTAGCGGGGGGGGCGGCACAGATACGCAGTATTTT	CSVTSGGGGTDTQYF
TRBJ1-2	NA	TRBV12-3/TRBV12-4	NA	TGTGCCAGCAGTCCCCCGGGGGGGGTGGGCTACACCTTC	CASSPPGGVGYTF
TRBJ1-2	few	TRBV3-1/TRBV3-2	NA	TGTGCCAGCAGGTCTCAGGGATATGGCTACACCTTC	CASRSQGYGYTF
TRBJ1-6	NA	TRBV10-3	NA	TGTGCCATCAGTGAGACGGATTCACCCCTCCACTTT	CAISETDSPLHF
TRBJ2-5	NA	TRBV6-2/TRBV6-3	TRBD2	TGTGCCAGCAGTTACTCACTAGCGGTCTTACAAGAGACCCAGTACTTC	CASSYSLAVLQETQYF
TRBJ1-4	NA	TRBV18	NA	TGTGCCAGCTCACCCCCCGTCAGTAATGAAAAACTGTTTTTT	CASSPPVSNEKLFF
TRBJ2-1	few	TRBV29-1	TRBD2	TGCAGCGTTGAAGGGACTAGCGGGGGGGCCTACAATGAGCAGTTCTTC	CSVEGTSGGAYNEQFF
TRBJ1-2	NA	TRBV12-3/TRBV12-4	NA	TGTGCCAGCAGTTTGGCAGGGAACTATGGCTACACCTTC	CASSLAGNYGYTF
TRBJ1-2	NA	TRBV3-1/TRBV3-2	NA	TGTGCCAGCAGCCAGTTGGCAGGGGCAAGCTATGGCTACACCTTC	CASSQLAGASYGYTF
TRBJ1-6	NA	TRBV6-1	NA	TGTGCCAGCAGTGAACGTGGGAGCTCCTATAATTCACCCCTCCACTTT	CASSERGSSYNSPLHF
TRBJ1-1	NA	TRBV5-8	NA	TGTGCCAGCAGCTTTCGGACGCGGGGAACTGAAGCTTTCTTT	CASSFRTRGTEAFF
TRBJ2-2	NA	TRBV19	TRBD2	TGTGCCAGTAAGGGAGGGGAGGCGAACACCGGGGAGCTGTTTTTT	CASKGGEANTGELFF
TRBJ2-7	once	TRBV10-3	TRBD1	TGTGCCATCAGTGAGAACCCGACAGGGGGGTCCTACGAGCAGTACTTC	CAISENPTGGSYEQYF
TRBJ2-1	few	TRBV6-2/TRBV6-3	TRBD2	TGTGCCAGCAGTCGGCACCCGGGACTAGCGGGGGGGGTCAATGAGCAGTTCTTC	CASSRHPGLAGGVNEQFF
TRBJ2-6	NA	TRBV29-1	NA	TGCAGCGTCGCCGACTCAACCGGGGCCAACGTCCTGACTTTC	CSVADSTGANVLTF
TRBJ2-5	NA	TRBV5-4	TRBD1	TGTGCCAGCAGCTTTGGACAGGGGTACCGAGAGACCCAGTACTTC	CASSFGQGYRETQYF
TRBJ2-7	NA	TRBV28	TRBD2	TGTGCCAGCAGTTTGGTCAGCGGGGACGAGCAGTACTTC	CASSLVSGDEQYF
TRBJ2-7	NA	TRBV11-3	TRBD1	TGTGCCAGCAGCTTAGGGGACAGCGCTTCCTACGAGCAGTACTTC	CASSLGDSASYEQYF
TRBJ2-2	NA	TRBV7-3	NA	TGTGCCAGCAGCTTTAGCTATAACACCGGGGAGCTGTTTTTT	CASSFSYNTGELFF
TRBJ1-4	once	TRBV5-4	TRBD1	TGTGCCAGCAGCTTCCAGACAGGGGGAGACGAAAAACTGTTTTTT	CASSFQTGGDEKLFF
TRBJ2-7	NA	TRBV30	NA	TGTGCCTGGAGTACGGTTCGGGGTGGGCAGTACTTC	CAWSTVRGGQYF
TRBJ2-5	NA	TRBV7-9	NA	TGTGCCAGCAGCTCCTACCGGACAAGACAAGAGACCCAGTACTTC	CASSSYRTRQETQYF
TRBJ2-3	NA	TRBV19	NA	TGTGCCAGTAGTATTACCCACTATAGCACAGATACGCAGTATTTT	CASSITHYSTDTQYF
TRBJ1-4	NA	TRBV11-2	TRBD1	TGTGCCAGCAGCTTAGGACAGGGGGCGGAAAAACTGTTTTTT	CASSLGQGAEKLFF
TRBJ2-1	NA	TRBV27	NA	TGTGCCAGCAGTTTAATGGCTAGTTCCTACAATGAGCAGTTCTTC	CASSLMASSYNEQFF
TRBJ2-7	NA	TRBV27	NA	TGTGCCAGCAGTTTGGGGCAGCCCTACGAGCAGTACTTC	CASSLGQPYEQYF
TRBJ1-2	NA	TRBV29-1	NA	TGCAGCGTTGAAGAGAGGTCAGTCTATGGCTACACCTTC	CSVEERSVYGYTF
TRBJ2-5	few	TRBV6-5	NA	TGTGCCAGCAGTTCCAGGGGATTGGGCGAGACCCAGTACTTC	CASSSRGLGETQYF